Listed below are T cell receptor beta chains from one sample, sequenced in a study of cytomegalovirus exposure and HLA in healthy donors. The repertoire was sequenced with immunoSEQ multiplex PCR; TCRdb's copy has only in-frame clones and lacks some. Of roughly 110,000 clones in the sample, 55% to 70% were seen once. Sequencing input: PBMCs. The receptors shown here come from a woman aged 25 to 39 in good health and CMV-seronegative. CDR3s include the opening cysteine and the closing phenylalanine or tryptophan. D genes are given only for firm matches. Size is omitted from some rows. Given values are once, few, many or a class for expanded clones.

abundance: .; d_gene: TRBD2; len: 16; j_gene: TRBJ2-2; v_gene: TRBV7-2; CDR3aa: CASSLIAGVNTGELFF; CDR3nt: TGTGCCAGCAGCTTGATAGCGGGAGTGAACACCGGGGAGCTGTTTTTT
abundance: .; d_gene: .; len: 14; j_gene: TRBJ2-7; v_gene: TRBV7-2; CDR3aa: CASSLRHGYYEQYF; CDR3nt: TGTGCCAGCAGCTTAAGACACGGTTACTACGAGCAGTACTTC
abundance: .; d_gene: .; len: 16; j_gene: TRBJ2-1; v_gene: TRBV5-1; CDR3aa: CASSLGVSSSYNEQFF; CDR3nt: TGCGCCAGCAGCTTGGGCGTCTCGAGCTCCTACAATGAGCAGTTCTTC
abundance: .; d_gene: TRBD2; len: 15; j_gene: TRBJ2-3; v_gene: TRBV10-3; CDR3aa: CAIMGLAGGADTQYF; CDR3nt: TGTGCCATCATGGGGCTAGCGGGAGGAGCAGATACGCAGTATTTT
abundance: .; d_gene: .; len: 12; j_gene: TRBJ1-5; v_gene: TRBV28; CDR3aa: CATLPRVQPQHF; CDR3nt: TGTGCCACCCTCCCCCGGGTCCAGCCCCAGCATTTT
abundance: once; d_gene: .; len: 13; j_gene: TRBJ2-1; v_gene: TRBV25-1; CDR3aa: CASSELTYGEQFF; CDR3nt: TGTGCCAGCAGTGAATTAACTTATGGTGAGCAGTTCTTC
abundance: .; d_gene: TRBD1; len: 17; j_gene: TRBJ2-1; v_gene: TRBV27; CDR3aa: CASSFYRGRSIYNEQFF; CDR3nt: TGTGCCAGCAGTTTCTACAGGGGGCGGTCGATATACAATGAGCAGTTCTTC
abundance: .; d_gene: TRBD2; len: 16; j_gene: TRBJ2-3; v_gene: TRBV6-5; CDR3aa: CASSYHLAASTDTQYF; CDR3nt: TGTGCCAGCAGTTACCATCTAGCGGCTAGCACAGATACGCAGTATTTT
abundance: .; d_gene: .; len: 16; j_gene: TRBJ2-2; v_gene: TRBV7-9; CDR3aa: CASSLVQGSWTGELFF; CDR3nt: TGTGCCAGCAGCTTAGTCCAGGGAAGTTGGACCGGGGAGCTGTTTTTT
abundance: .; d_gene: .; len: 16; j_gene: TRBJ1-6; v_gene: TRBV9; CDR3aa: CASSVDISSYNSPLHF; CDR3nt: TGTGCCAGCAGCGTCGACATTAGCTCCTATAATTCACCCCTCCACTTT
abundance: few; d_gene: TRBD2; len: 16; j_gene: TRBJ2-3; v_gene: TRBV18; CDR3aa: CASSPKWEGFTDTQYF; CDR3nt: TGTGCCAGCTCACCGAAGTGGGAGGGGTTCACAGATACGCAGTATTTT
abundance: .; d_gene: .; len: 14; j_gene: TRBJ1-2; v_gene: TRBV5-5; CDR3aa: CASSYIGVKLGYTF; CDR3nt: TGTGCCAGCAGCTACATAGGGGTCAAACTTGGCTACACCTTC
abundance: once; d_gene: TRBD2; len: 15; j_gene: TRBJ2-3; v_gene: TRBV7-9; CDR3aa: CASTRTSGSTDTQYF; CDR3nt: TGTGCCAGCACCAGAACTAGCGGGAGCACAGATACGCAGTATTTT
abundance: .; d_gene: .; len: 17; j_gene: TRBJ1-6; v_gene: TRBV4-3; CDR3aa: CASSQVQRSSYNSPLHF; CDR3nt: TGCGCCAGCAGCCAGGTACAGCGGAGCTCCTATAATTCACCCCTCCACTTT
abundance: .; d_gene: .; len: 17; j_gene: TRBJ2-3; v_gene: TRBV4-2; CDR3aa: CASSQAGDLGGSDTQYF; CDR3nt: TGTGCCAGCAGCCAGGCCGGAGACCTGGGTGGGTCAGATACGCAGTATTTT
abundance: .; d_gene: .; len: 15; j_gene: TRBJ1-2; v_gene: TRBV7-9; CDR3aa: CASTDLGTPNYGYTF; CDR3nt: TGTGCCAGCACCGACTTAGGGACACCCAACTATGGCTACACCTTC
abundance: .; d_gene: TRBD1; len: 15; j_gene: TRBJ2-1; v_gene: TRBV5-1; CDR3aa: CASSLEGGRGNEQFF; CDR3nt: TGCGCCAGCAGCTTGGAAGGGGGCAGGGGGAATGAGCAGTTCTTC
abundance: .; d_gene: .; len: 14; j_gene: TRBJ2-1; v_gene: TRBV28; CDR3aa: CASSFPSEYNEQFF; CDR3nt: TGTGCCAGCAGTTTTCCTAGCGAGTACAATGAGCAGTTCTTC
abundance: .; d_gene: .; len: 15; j_gene: TRBJ1-5; v_gene: TRBV25-1; CDR3aa: CASSEGGAGNQPQHF; CDR3nt: TGTGCCAGCAGTGAAGGGGGCGCGGGCAATCAGCCCCAGCATTTT
abundance: few; d_gene: .; len: 17; j_gene: TRBJ1-4; v_gene: TRBV4-1; CDR3aa: CASSQDPGFPPNEKLFF; CDR3nt: TGCGCCAGCAGCCAAGACCCAGGGTTCCCTCCTAATGAAAAACTGTTTTTT
abundance: .; d_gene: .; len: 12; j_gene: TRBJ1-1; v_gene: TRBV28; CDR3aa: CASSGNRVQAFF; CDR3nt: TGTGCCAGCAGTGGAAACAGGGTCCAAGCTTTCTTT
abundance: .; d_gene: .; len: 12; j_gene: TRBJ1-2; v_gene: TRBV9; CDR3aa: CASRADSYGYTF; CDR3nt: TGTGCCAGCAGAGCGGACAGCTATGGCTACACCTTC
abundance: .; d_gene: TRBD2; len: 16; j_gene: TRBJ2-3; v_gene: TRBV7-2; CDR3aa: CASSARLAGRTDTQYF; CDR3nt: TGTGCCAGCAGCGCCCGACTAGCGGGCCGCACAGATACGCAGTATTTT
abundance: .; d_gene: TRBD1; len: 15; j_gene: TRBJ1-4; v_gene: TRBV7-8; CDR3aa: CASSPRTGVGEKLFF; CDR3nt: TGTGCCAGCAGCCCCCGGACAGGGGTCGGTGAAAAACTGTTTTTT
abundance: few; d_gene: TRBD1; len: 14; j_gene: TRBJ2-5; v_gene: TRBV27; CDR3aa: CASSSTGLEETQYF; CDR3nt: TGTGCCAGCAGTTCGACAGGGCTGGAGGAGACCCAGTACTTC
abundance: few; d_gene: .; len: 13; j_gene: TRBJ1-6; v_gene: TRBV5-6; CDR3aa: CASSLWGDSPLHF; CDR3nt: TGTGCCAGCAGCTTGTGGGGGGATTCACCCCTCCACTTT
abundance: .; d_gene: TRBD2; len: 14; j_gene: TRBJ2-1; v_gene: TRBV12-5; CDR3aa: CASGLDPRESEQFF; CDR3nt: TGTGCTAGTGGTTTGGACCCGCGGGAGTCTGAGCAGTTCTTC
abundance: .; d_gene: TRBD1; len: 16; j_gene: TRBJ2-7; v_gene: TRBV28; CDR3aa: CATIFSSGTGTHEQYF; CDR3nt: TGTGCCACGATTTTTTCCTCCGGGACAGGGACTCACGAGCAGTACTTC